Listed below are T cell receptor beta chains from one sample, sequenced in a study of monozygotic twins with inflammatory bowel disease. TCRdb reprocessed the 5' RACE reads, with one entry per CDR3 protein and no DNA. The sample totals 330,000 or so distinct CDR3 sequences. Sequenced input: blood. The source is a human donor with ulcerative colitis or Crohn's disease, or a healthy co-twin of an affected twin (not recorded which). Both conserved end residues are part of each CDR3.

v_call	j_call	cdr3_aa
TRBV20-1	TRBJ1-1	CSAAGPTSEAFF
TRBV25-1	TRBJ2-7	CASSFKLHSYEQYF
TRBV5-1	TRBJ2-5	CASSPIGGTAQETQYF
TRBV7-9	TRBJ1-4	CASSLDEVEKLFF
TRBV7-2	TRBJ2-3	CASSVGQLSTDTQYF
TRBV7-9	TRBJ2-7	CASSTSSGRAYEQYF
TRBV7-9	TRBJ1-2	CASSLEHYGYTF
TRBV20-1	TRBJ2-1	CSASGGRDYNEQFF
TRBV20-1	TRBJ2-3	CSARVSGDRTDTQYF
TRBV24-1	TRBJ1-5	CATQTAGDGVHQPQHF
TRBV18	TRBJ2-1	CASSPPASGTSNEQFF
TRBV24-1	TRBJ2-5	CATSDYKSGNKETQYF
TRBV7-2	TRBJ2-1	CASSPRTGPLDEQFF
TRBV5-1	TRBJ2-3	CASSLFPGSVGTDTQYF